The 11 T cell receptor beta chains presented below share a single source sample, sequenced in a study of response to subunit inactivated influenza vaccine (dated by TCRdb to the late 2010s). The library was built by means of RT-PCR. Reads for this sample came from an Illumina HiSeq 2500. In-frame beta chains were kept once TCRdb had trimmed the public reads at Q25 with fastp and called clones with MiXCR. Rows are combined by CDR3 protein, so each entry shows the most common genes and DNA. The sample includes around 470,000 distinct CDR3 sequences, with around 7.7% observed a single time. The ten most abundant clones make up roughly 13% of the sample. The material sequenced was PBMCs from blood, taken less than 25 months after vaccination. The receptors were sampled from a man in his fifties or sixties who received an inactivated influenza vaccine. Donor details come from another sample of the same person, matched by shared clones.

This clonotype was seen only a few times. The chain links TRBV6-1 to TRBJ1-3, with D perhaps matching TRBD1 (5 bases). The germline CDR1 and CDR2 sequences are MNHNS and SASEGT. The CDR3 is made up of 13 amino acids. V was trimmed by 10 bases and J by 2 bases, leaving 12 bases between them. The CDR3 loop is CATRVTAGNTIYF. The CDR3, as DNA: TGTGCCACCAGGGTGACGGCTGGAAACACCATATATTTT.

This rearrangement joins TRBV4-2 to TRBJ1-2, with 11 bases matching TRBD1. This CDR3 spans 15 amino acids. J gave up 7 bases and V 2 bases, and 6 bases lay outside the gene matches. Germline values: CDR1 LGHNA, CDR2 YNFKEQ. The CDR3 nucleotides read TGTGCCAGCAGCCAAATGGACAGGGGGCATCGTGGCTACACCTTC. Amino acids: CASSQMDRGHRGYTF.

This clonotype has a handful of counts. CDR3: CAISEASGRVGTDTQYF. CDR3 sequence (DNA): TGTGCCATCAGTGAGGCTAGCGGAAGGGTGGGCACAGATACGCAGTATTTT. J is TRBJ2-3 and V is TRBV10-3, with 7 bases aligning to TRBD2. The CDR3 spans 17 residues. Germline CDR1 reads ENHRY; CDR2 reads SYGVKD. The trim removed 2 bases at V and 1 base at J, leaving 9 bases unmatched.

The rearrangement uses TRBV7-9 and TRBJ2-5; D may be TRBD1 (6 bases). V lost 5 bases and J lost 5, with 18 bases in between. Germline CDR1 and CDR2: SEHNR and FQNEAQ (reference sequence). The CDR3 length is 15 residues. CDR3 nucleotide sequence: TGTGCCAGCAGCCCCGGACAGCCAGGGGCCGAGACCCAGTACTTC. Encoded protein: CASSPGQPGAETQYF.

This chain joins TRBV20-1 and TRBJ2-1; weak D call: TRBD2 (5 bases). V was trimmed by 3 bases and J by 12 bases, leaving 12 bases between them. The CDR3 extends over 11 amino acids. Germline loops: CDR1 DFQATT, CDR2 SNEGSKA (reference sequence). The CDR3 protein is CSASRARGQFF. DNA for the CDR3: TGCAGTGCTAGCCGGGCCCGGGGGCAGTTCTTC.

This clonotype was observed a handful of times. V is TRBV12-3 or TRBV12-4 and J is TRBJ2-2, with D possibly TRBD1 on 6 matching bases. The CDR3 has 17 amino acids. V gave up 2 bases and J gave up 4 bases, with 17 bases separating them. The CDR3 sequence is CASSLLEVGRGTGELFF. CDR3 DNA sequence: TGTGCCAGCAGTTTATTGGAGGTTGGCAGGGGCACCGGGGAGCTGTTTTTT.

As DNA, the CDR3 is TGCGCCAGCAGCTTAACTAGTGCCGGGGCCAACGTCCTGACTTTC. It yields the protein CASSLTSAGANVLTF. The chain has TRBV5-1 and TRBJ2-6; a weak D match, TRBD2 (5 bases). Germline V lookup: CDR1 SGHRS, CDR2 YFSETQ. The CDR3 contains 15 residues. V dropped 2 bases and J dropped 4 bases, with 10 bases sitting between them.

The table lists this clonotype with many counts. The rearrangement links TRBV7-2 to TRBJ2-5; TRBD1 agrees at 9 bases. The CDR3 contains 14 residues. The germline V gene encodes CDR1 SGHTA and CDR2 FQGNSA. V trimming: 5 bases; J trimming: 8 bases; junction bases outside the gene matches: 9. The DNA of the CDR3 is TGTGCCAGCAGCCGTATCCGGGACAGGGCCACCCAGTACTTC. It specifies CASSRIRDRATQYF.

This clonotype was recorded many times. This sequence joins TRBV10-3 and TRBJ1-1; no clear D. The CDR3 length is 11 residues. In germline, CDR1 is ENHRY, CDR2 SYGVKD. The V end was cut by 6 bases, the J end by 1 base, with 3 bases between. CDR3 residues: CAIRTNTEAFF. The DNA of the CDR3 is TGTGCCATCAGGACGAACACTGAAGCTTTCTTT.

The table lists this clonotype with a few counts. The rearrangement links TRBV28 to TRBJ2-5; D is undetermined. Per germline, CDR1 MDHEN and CDR2 SYDVKM. Trimming took 2 bases from V and 2 from J, leaving 9 bases between them. The CDR3 extends over 14 amino acids. The CDR3 DNA is TGTGCCAGCAGTTTAGGGCCCGTGCAAGAGACCCAGTACTTC. The encoded protein is CASSLGPVQETQYF.

This clonotype has a handful of counts. The chain has TRBV9 and TRBJ1-2; 9 nucleotides align to TRBD1. V lost 0 bases to trimming and J lost 7 bases; unmatched junction nucleotides: 10. This CDR3 is 16 amino acids long. CDR1 SGDLS and CDR2 YYNGEE come from the germline V gene. The CDR3: CASSVEQGASLGGYTF. The CDR3 DNA follows: TGTGCCAGCAGCGTAGAACAGGGGGCGAGTTTAGGTGGCTACACCTTC.